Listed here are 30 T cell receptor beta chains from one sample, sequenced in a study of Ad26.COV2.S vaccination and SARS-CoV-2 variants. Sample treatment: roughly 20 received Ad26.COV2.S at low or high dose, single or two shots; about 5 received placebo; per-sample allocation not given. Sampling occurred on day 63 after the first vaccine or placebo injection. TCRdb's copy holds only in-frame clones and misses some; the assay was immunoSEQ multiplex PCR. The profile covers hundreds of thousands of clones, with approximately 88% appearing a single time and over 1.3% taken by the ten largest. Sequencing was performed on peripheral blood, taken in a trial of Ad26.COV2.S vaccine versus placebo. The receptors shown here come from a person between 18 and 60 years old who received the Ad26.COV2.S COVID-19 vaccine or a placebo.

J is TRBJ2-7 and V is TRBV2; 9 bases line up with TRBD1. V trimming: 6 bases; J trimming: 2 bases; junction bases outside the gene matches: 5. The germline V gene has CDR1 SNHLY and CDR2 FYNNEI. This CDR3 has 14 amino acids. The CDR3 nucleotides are TGTGCCAGCAGGACAGGGGGGGGACCCTACGAGCAGTACTTC. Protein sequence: CASRTGGGPYEQYF.

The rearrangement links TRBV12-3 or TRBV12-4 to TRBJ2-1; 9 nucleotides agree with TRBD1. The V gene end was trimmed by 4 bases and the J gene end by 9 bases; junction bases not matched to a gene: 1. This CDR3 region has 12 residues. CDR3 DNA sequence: TGTGCCAGCAGTTGGACAGGGGCTGAGCAGTTCTTC. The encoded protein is CASSWTGAEQFF.

CDR3 in DNA: TGTGCCAGCAGCACCATAGCGGGGGGGTCCTACAATGAGCAGTTCTTC. The encoded protein is CASSTIAGGSYNEQFF. The chain is built from TRBV7-2 and TRBJ2-1; 11 nucleotides match TRBD2. Per the germline V gene, CDR1 is SGHTA and CDR2 is FQGNSA. The CDR3 sequence is 16 residues long. V lost 5 bases to trimming and J lost 1 base; unmatched junction nucleotides: 4.

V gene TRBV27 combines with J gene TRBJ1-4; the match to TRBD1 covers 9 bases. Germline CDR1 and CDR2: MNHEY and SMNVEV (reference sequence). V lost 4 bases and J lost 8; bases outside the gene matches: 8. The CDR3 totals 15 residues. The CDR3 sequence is CASSSQGAGEEKLFF. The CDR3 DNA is TGTGCCAGCAGTTCACAGGGGGCCGGGGAGGAAAAACTGTTTTTT.

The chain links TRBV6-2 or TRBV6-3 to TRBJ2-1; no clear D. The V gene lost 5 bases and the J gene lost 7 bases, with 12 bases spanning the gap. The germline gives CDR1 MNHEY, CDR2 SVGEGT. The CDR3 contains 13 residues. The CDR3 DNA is TGTGCCAGCAGTCAACATGTAGGAAATGAGCAGTTCTTC. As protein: CASSQHVGNEQFF.

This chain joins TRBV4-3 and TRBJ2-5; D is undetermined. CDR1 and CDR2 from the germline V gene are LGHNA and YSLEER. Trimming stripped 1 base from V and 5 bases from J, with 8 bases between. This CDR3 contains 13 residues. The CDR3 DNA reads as TGCGCCAGCAGCCAAGCCGGAGATGAGACCCAGTACTTC. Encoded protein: CASSQAGDETQYF.

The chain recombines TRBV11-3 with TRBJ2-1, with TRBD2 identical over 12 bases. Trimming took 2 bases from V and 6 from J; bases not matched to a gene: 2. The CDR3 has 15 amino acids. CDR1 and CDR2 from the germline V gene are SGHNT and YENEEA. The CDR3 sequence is CASSLSSGGGNEQFF. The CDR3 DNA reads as TGTGCCAGCAGCTTATCTAGCGGGGGGGGCAATGAGCAGTTCTTC. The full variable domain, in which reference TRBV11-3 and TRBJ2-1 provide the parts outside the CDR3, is EAGVVQSPRYKIIEKKQPVAFWCNPISGHNTLYWYLQNLGQGPELLIRYENEEAVDDSQLPKDRFSAERLKGVDSTLKIQPAELGDSAVYLCASSLSSGGGNEQFFGPGTRLTVL.

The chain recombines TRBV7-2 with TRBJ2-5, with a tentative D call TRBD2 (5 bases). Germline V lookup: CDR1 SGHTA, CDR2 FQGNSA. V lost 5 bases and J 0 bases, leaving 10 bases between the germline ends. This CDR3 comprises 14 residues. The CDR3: CASSPLGYQETQYF. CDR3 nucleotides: TGTGCCAGCAGCCCACTAGGGTACCAAGAGACCCAGTACTTC.

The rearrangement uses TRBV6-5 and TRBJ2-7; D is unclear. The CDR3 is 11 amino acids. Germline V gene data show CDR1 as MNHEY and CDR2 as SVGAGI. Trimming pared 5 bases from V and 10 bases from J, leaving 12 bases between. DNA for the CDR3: TGTGCCAGCAGTACAAGCCCCACTCAGTACTTC. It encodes CASSTSPTQYF.

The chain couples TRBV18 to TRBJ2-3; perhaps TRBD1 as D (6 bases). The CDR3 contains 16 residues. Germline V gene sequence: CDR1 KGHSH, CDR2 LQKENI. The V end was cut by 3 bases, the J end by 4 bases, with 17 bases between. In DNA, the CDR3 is TGTGCCAGCTCACCCGGGCTCACAGGGTATTCAGATACGCAGTATTTT. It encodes CASSPGLTGYSDTQYF.

CDR3 bases: TGTGCCAGCAGGCTTGCTAAGGGACAGGGCACCGGGGAGCTGTTTTTT. This codes for CASRLAKGQGTGELFF. V usage is TRBV3-1 (or the pseudogene TRBV3-2) and J usage is TRBJ2-2, with 9 bases identical to TRBD1. Germline V gene lookup returns CDR1 LGHDT and CDR2 YNNKEL (reference sequence). The CDR3 is 16 amino acids. V was clipped by 6 bases and J by 4 bases; unmatched bases: 9.

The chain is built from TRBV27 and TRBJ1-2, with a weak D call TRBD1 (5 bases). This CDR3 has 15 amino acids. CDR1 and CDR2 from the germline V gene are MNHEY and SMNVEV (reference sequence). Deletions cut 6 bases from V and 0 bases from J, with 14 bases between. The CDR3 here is CASRGGGYPNYGYTF. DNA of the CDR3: TGTGCCAGCAGGGGGGGAGGATACCCTAACTATGGCTACACCTTC.

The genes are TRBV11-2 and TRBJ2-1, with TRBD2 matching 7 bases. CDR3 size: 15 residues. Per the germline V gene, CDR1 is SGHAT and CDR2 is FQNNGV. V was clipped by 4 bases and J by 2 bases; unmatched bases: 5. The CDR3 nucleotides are TGTGCCAGCAGCTCGACTAGCATCACCTACAATGAGCAGTTCTTC. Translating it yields CASSSTSITYNEQFF.

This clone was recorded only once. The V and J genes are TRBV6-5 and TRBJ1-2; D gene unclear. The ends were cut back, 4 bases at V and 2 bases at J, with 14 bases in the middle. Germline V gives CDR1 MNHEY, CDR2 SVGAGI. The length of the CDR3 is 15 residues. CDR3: CASSFSGGLNYGYTF. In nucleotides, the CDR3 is TGTGCCAGCAGTTTTTCGGGCGGCCTGAACTATGGCTACACCTTC.

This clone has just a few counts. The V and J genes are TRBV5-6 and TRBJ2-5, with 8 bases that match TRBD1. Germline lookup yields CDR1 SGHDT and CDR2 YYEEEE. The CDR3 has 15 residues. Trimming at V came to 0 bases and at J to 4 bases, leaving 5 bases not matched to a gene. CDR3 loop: CASSLGTGPGETQYF. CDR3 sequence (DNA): TGTGCCAGCAGCTTGGGGACAGGGCCGGGAGAGACCCAGTACTTC.

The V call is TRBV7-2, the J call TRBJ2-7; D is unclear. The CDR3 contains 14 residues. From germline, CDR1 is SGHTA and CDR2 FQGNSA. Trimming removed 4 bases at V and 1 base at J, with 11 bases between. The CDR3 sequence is CASSSNMESYEQYF. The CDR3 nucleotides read TGTGCCAGCAGCTCCAACATGGAATCCTACGAGCAGTACTTC.

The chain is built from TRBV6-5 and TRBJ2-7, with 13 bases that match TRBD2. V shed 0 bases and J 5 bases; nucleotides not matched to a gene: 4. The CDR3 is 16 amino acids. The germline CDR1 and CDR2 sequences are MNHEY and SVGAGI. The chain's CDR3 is CASSYSTSGRWDEQYF. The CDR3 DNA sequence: TGTGCCAGCAGTTACTCGACTAGCGGGAGGTGGGACGAGCAGTACTTC.

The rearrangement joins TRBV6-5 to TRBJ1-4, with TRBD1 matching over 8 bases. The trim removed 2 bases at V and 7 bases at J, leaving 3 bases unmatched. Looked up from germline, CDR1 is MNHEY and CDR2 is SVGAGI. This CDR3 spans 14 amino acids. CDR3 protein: CASSYRQGAEKLFF. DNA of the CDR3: TGTGCCAGCAGTTACCGGCAGGGGGCTGAAAAACTGTTTTTT.

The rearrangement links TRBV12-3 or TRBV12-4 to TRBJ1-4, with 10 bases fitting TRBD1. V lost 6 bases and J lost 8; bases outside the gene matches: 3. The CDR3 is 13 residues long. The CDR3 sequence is CASRRQGAEKLFF. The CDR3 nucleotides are TGTGCCAGCAGGAGACAGGGGGCGGAAAAACTGTTTTTT.

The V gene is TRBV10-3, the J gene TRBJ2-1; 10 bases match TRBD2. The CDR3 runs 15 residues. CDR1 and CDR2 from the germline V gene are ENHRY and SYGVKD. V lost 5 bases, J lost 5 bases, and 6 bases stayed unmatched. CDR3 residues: CAISRTSGANNEQFF. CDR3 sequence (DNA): TGTGCCATCAGTCGGACTAGCGGAGCCAACAATGAGCAGTTCTTC.

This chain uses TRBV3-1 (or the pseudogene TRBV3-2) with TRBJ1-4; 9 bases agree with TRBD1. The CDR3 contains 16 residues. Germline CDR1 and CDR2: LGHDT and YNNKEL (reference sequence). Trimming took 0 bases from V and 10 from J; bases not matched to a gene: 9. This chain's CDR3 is CASSQETGGSLGKLFF. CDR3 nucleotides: TGTGCCAGCAGCCAAGAAACAGGGGGCAGTCTGGGAAAACTGTTTTTT.

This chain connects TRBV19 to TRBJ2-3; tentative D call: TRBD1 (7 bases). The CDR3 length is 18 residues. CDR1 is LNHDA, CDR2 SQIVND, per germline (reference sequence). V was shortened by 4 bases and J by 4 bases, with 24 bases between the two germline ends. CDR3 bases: TGTGCCAGTAGTACCCCGACAGGGAGGCCCCACCGGGCAGATACGCAGTATTTT. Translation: CASSTPTGRPHRADTQYF.

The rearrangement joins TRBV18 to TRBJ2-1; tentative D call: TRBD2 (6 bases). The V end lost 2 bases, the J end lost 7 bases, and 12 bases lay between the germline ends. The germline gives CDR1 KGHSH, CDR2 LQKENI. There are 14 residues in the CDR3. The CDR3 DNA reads TGTGCCAGCTCACCAGTGGGGCGGGATAATGAGCAGTTCTTC. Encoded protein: CASSPVGRDNEQFF. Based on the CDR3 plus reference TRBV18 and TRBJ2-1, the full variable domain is NAGVMQNPRHLVRRRGQEARLRCSPMKGHSHVYWYRQLPEEGLKFMVYLQKENIIDESGMPKERFSAEFPKEGPSILRIQQVVRGDSAAYFCASSPVGRDNEQFFGPGTRLTVL.

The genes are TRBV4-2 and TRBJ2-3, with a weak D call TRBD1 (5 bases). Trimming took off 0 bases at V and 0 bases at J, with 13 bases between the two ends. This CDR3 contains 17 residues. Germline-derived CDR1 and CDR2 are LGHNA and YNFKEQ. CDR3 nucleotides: TGTGCCAGCAGCCAAGATCGGAAAGGGGCTAGCACAGATACGCAGTATTTT. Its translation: CASSQDRKGASTDTQYF.

The CDR3 DNA reads TGCGCCAGCAGCTTATTGACCGGCACCTACGAGCAGTACTTC. Translating gives CASSLLTGTYEQYF. This chain connects TRBV5-1 to TRBJ2-7; D not resolved. The CDR3 runs 14 residues. CDR1 is SGHRS and CDR2 is YFSETQ in the germline V gene. Trimming left V 2 bases short and J 2 bases short, with 11 bases between.

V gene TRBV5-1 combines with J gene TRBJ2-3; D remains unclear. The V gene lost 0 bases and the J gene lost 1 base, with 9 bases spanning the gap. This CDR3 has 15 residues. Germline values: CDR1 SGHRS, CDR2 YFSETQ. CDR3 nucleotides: TGCGCCAGCAGCTTGGCCCTAAGCCGCACAGATACGCAGTATTTT. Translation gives CASSLALSRTDTQYF.

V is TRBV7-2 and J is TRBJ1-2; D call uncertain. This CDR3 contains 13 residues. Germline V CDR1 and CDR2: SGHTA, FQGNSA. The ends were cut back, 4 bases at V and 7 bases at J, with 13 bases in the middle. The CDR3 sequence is CASSSLPLAGYTF. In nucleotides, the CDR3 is TGTGCCAGCAGCTCCCTTCCCTTGGCTGGCTACACCTTC.

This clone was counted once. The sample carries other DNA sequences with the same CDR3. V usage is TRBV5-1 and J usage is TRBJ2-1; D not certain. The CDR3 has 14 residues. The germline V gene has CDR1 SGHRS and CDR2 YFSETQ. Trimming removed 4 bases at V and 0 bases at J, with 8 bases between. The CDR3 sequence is CASSPPSSYNEQFF. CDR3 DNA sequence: TGCGCCAGCAGCCCCCCAAGCTCCTACAATGAGCAGTTCTTC.

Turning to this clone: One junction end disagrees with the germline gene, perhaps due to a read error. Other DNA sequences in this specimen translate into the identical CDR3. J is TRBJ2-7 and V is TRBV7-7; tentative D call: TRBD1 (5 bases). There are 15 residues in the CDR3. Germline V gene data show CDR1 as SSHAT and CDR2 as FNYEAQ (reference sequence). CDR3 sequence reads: CASSLGQGSSYEQYF. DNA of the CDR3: TGTGCTAGCAGCTTAGGGCAGGGAAGCTCCTACGAGCAGTACTTC.

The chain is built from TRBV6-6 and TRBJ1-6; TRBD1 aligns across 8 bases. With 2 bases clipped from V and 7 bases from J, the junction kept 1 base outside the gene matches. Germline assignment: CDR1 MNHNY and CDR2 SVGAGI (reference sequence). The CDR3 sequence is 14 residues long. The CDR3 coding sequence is TGTGCCAGCAGTTACGACAGGGGAAATTCACCCCTCCACTTT. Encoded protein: CASSYDRGNSPLHF.